This T cell receptor beta chain originates from a study of T cell changes during pregnancy in multiple sclerosis. Sequenced by immunoSEQ multiplex PCR; TCRdb stores in-frame clones only, minus some. The sample has about 31,000 clones, 87% seen once. Germline values: CDR1 MDHEN, CDR2 SYDVKM. Trimming took 3 bases from V and 3 from J; bases not matched to a gene: 10. The CDR3 is 17 amino acids. Sequencing used CD8+ T cells from peripheral blood mononuclear cells, obtained before pregnancy. The chain carries TRBV28 and TRBJ2-1; 8 bases are a match to TRBD1. The sequence was collected from a female donor with multiple sclerosis, enrolled in a pregnancy study. The CDR3: CASSLGTTGESYNEQFF. The CDR3 bases are TGTGCCAGCAGTTTGGGGACGACAGGGGAGAGCTACAATGAGCAGTTCTTC.